Listed here are 17 T cell receptor beta chains from one sample, sequenced in a study of cytotoxic CD8 clonotypes in ibrutinib-treated CLL. Clones were read by immunoSEQ multiplex PCR, and TCRdb kept only the in-frame ones, dropping some. The sample lists tens of thousands of clones, around half occurring once. Material: PBMCs, obtained after 12 months of ibrutinib treatment. These receptors were taken from a human donor with chronic lymphocytic leukemia.

This clone came up a few times. CDR3 amino acids: CASSLGRVSYEQYF. In DNA form, the CDR3 reads TGTGCCAGCAGCTTAGGGCGGGTTTCCTACGAGCAGTACTTC. The chain is built from TRBV7-2 and TRBJ2-7; the D gene is possibly TRBD2 (5 bases). Germline CDR1 and CDR2: SGHTA and FQGNSA. The V gene lost 1 base and the J gene lost 1 base, with 8 bases spanning the gap. The CDR3 length is 14 residues.

This clone was seen a few times. Written as DNA, the CDR3 is TGTGCCAGCAGTATGACAAGGGGGGAGCTGTTTTTT. Translated: CASSMTRGELFF. The V call is TRBV28, the J call TRBJ2-2, with unresolved D. V lost 5 bases and J lost 8, with 9 bases in between. This CDR3 contains 12 residues. Germline CDR1 reads MDHEN; CDR2 reads SYDVKM.

The rearrangement links TRBV18 to TRBJ1-1; no clear D. Trimming stripped 2 bases from V and 3 bases from J, with 10 bases between. The CDR3 spans 14 residues. Germline values: CDR1 KGHSH, CDR2 LQKENI. CDR3: CASSPAGFDTEAFF. DNA for the CDR3: TGTGCCAGCTCACCAGCAGGATTCGACACTGAAGCTTTCTTT.

V usage is TRBV30 and J usage is TRBJ1-1; D not resolved. This CDR3 is 11 amino acids long. V was clipped by 5 bases and J by 1 base, with 5 bases between them. Germline CDR1 GTSNPN, CDR2 SVGIG (reference sequence). The CDR3: CAWGGNTEAFF. The CDR3 DNA sequence: TGTGCCTGGGGAGGGAACACTGAAGCTTTCTTT.

The chain links TRBV15 to TRBJ2-2, with D possibly TRBD2 on 6 matching bases. Germline CDR1 is LNHNV and CDR2 is YYDKDF (reference sequence). With 0 bases removed from V and 8 bases from J, the gap between germline ends came to 13 bases. The CDR3 has 15 residues. The CDR3: CATSRELAKVGELFF. The CDR3, as DNA: TGTGCCACCAGCAGAGAACTAGCAAAAGTAGGGGAGCTGTTTTTT. The full variable domain, in which reference TRBV15 and TRBJ2-2 provide the parts outside the CDR3, is DAMVIQNPRYQVTQFGKPVTLSCSQTLNHNVMYWYQQKSSQAPKLLFHYYDKDFNNEADTPDNFQSRRPNTSFCFLDIRSPGLGDTAMYLCATSRELAKVGELFFGEGSRLTVL.

This clone has just a few counts. This chain connects TRBV18 to TRBJ2-3; 8 positions match TRBD2. CDR3 length equals 19 residues. Germline loops: CDR1 KGHSH, CDR2 LQKENI. V dropped 0 bases and J dropped 2; count of bases not matched to a gene: 13. DNA of the CDR3: TGTGCCAGCTCACCACCGTATAGGGCTAGCGGGCCTACCACAGATACGCAGTATTTT. It is translated as CASSPPYRASGPTTDTQYF.

Ten or more counts support this clone. The chain has TRBV29-1 and TRBJ2-7; a weak D match, TRBD2 (6 bases). V lost 5 bases and J 5 bases, leaving 16 bases between the germline ends. The CDR3 is made up of 13 amino acids. Looked up from germline, CDR1 is SQVTM and CDR2 is ANQGSEA. The CDR3 DNA reads TGCAGCGTTAGCCCTAGCGTTGGCAACGAGCAGTACTTC. It encodes CSVSPSVGNEQYF.

The rearrangement uses TRBV7-9 and TRBJ1-2, with D tentatively TRBD1 (5 bases). Germline CDR1 and CDR2: SEHNR and FQNEAQ (reference sequence). Trimming removed 5 bases at V and 8 bases at J, with 15 bases between. This CDR3 contains 13 residues. The CDR3 here is CASSPTGGEGYTF. In DNA, the CDR3 is TGTGCCAGCAGCCCTACTGGGGGAGAAGGCTACACCTTC. Combining the CDR3 with reference TRBV7-9 and TRBJ1-2 gives the whole variable domain DTGVSQNPRHKITKRGQNVTFRCDPISEHNRLYWYRQTLGQGPEFLTYFQNEAQLEKSRLLSDRFSAERPKGSFSTLEIQRTEQGDSAMYLCASSPTGGEGYTFGSGTRLTVV.

This chain connects TRBV28 to TRBJ2-1, with 7 nucleotides matching TRBD1. The CDR3 sequence is 16 residues long. With 4 bases clipped from V and 7 bases from J, the junction kept 13 bases outside the gene matches. Germline CDR1 is MDHEN and CDR2 is SYDVKM. Here the CDR3 reads CASSSLGQVGRNEQFF. The CDR3 DNA sequence: TGTGCCAGCAGTTCCCTTGGACAGGTAGGACGGAATGAGCAGTTCTTC.

The gene calls are TRBV6-6 and TRBJ1-4; D remains unclear. Germline V lookup: CDR1 MNHNY, CDR2 SVGAGI (reference sequence). The CDR3 spans 16 residues. V was pared by 11 bases and J by 10 bases, with 29 bases between. The CDR3 loop is CACSDRTRGSLTKLFF. In DNA form, the CDR3 reads TGTGCCTGCTCGGACCGAACCCGTGGTTCTTTGACAAAACTGTTTTTT.

The CDR3 DNA is TGTGCCAGCAGCTTGGTGGACAGGGGAGGGAACTATGGCTACACCTTC. Translating gives CASSLVDRGGNYGYTF. The rearrangement uses TRBV5-4 and TRBJ1-2, with 9 bases that match TRBD1. Germline assignment: CDR1 SGHNT and CDR2 YYREEE (reference sequence). The V and J ends lost 0 bases and 2 bases, in that order; junction bases with no gene match: 5. The CDR3 loop spans 16 amino acids.

The chain carries TRBV27 and TRBJ2-2, with 8 bases identical to TRBD2. The CDR3 covers 16 residues. Trimming at V came to 5 bases and at J to 4 bases, leaving 9 bases not matched to a gene. The V gene's germline CDR1 is MNHEY and CDR2 SMNVEV (reference sequence). Here the CDR3 reads CASSSRGGAITGELFF. CDR3 sequence (DNA): TGTGCCAGCAGTAGTCGGGGGGGCGCAATCACCGGGGAGCTGTTTTTT.

This clone was counted only a few times. The gene calls are TRBV6-6 and TRBJ2-1, with unresolved D. This CDR3 contains 12 residues. The V and J ends lost 6 bases and 8 bases respectively, with 11 bases between them. Looked up from germline, CDR1 is MNHNY and CDR2 is SVGAGI (reference sequence). The chain's CDR3 is CASSHIEDEQFF. The CDR3, as DNA: TGTGCCAGCAGCCATATTGAGGATGAGCAGTTCTTC.

V is TRBV7-2 and J is TRBJ1-1, with D unclear. Trimming pared 4 bases from V and 1 base from J, leaving 10 bases between. Germline CDR1 is SGHTA and CDR2 is FQGNSA. CDR3 length: 14 residues. The CDR3 DNA sequence: TGTGCCAGCAGCTCCGAGAACTCGAACACTGAAGCTTTCTTT. Its translation: CASSSENSNTEAFF.

V gene TRBV21-1 combines with J gene TRBJ2-7; TRBD2 was called by the table and not checked on the DNA. TRBV21-1 is a pseudogene. CDR3 size: 9 residues. The CDR3 loop reads CASSKVLYF. The CDR3 DNA reads as TGTGCCAGCAGCAAAGTCCTGTACTTC.

The chain joins TRBV5-4 to TRBJ2-1; 9 bases align to TRBD2. The CDR3 contains 13 residues. Germline CDR1 reads SGHNT; CDR2 reads YYREEE (reference sequence). The V segment lost 4 bases and the J segment 9 bases; nucleotides outside the gene matches: 5. CDR3 nucleotide sequence: TGTGCCAGCAGCGTACCTAGCGGGACTGAGCAGTTCTTC. Translated: CASSVPSGTEQFF.

This clone was counted many times. This sequence joins TRBV5-4 and TRBJ2-5; 9 bases align to TRBD2. Per germline, CDR1 SGHNT and CDR2 YYREEE (reference sequence). The CDR3 is 14 residues long. V lost 1 base to trimming and J lost 5 bases; unmatched junction nucleotides: 3. The CDR3: CASSLKLAGETQYF. As DNA, the CDR3 is TGTGCCAGCAGCTTGAAACTAGCGGGTGAGACCCAGTACTTC.